Listed below are T cell receptor beta chains from one sample, sequenced in a study of control samples from healthy donors and cancer patients. Libraries were prepared by immunoSEQ multiplex PCR; TCRdb keeps only in-frame clonotypes and omits some of them. Among approximately 170,000 clones listed, roughly 93% were seen once. The sequencing input was blood. Source of these receptors: a woman in her sixties or seventies in good health. CDR3s include the opening cysteine and the closing phenylalanine or tryptophan. The order of the fields is CDR3 protein, CDR3 DNA, clone size, D gene, J gene, V gene. The D gene is left open where the match is weak. Not all rows give a size; the values are once, few, many and, for expanded clones, a class.

cdr3_aa: CASSLTGAGANVLTF
cdr3_nt: TGTGCCAGCAGCTTGACAGGGGCTGGGGCCAACGTCCTGACTTTC
clone_size: NA
d_call: TRBD1
j_call: TRBJ2-6
v_call: TRBV7-3

cdr3_aa: CASTAVQLETQYF
cdr3_nt: TGTGCCAGCACGGCGGTCCAACTAGAGACCCAGTACTTC
clone_size: NA
d_call: NA
j_call: TRBJ2-5
v_call: TRBV2

cdr3_aa: CASSLGATPGGTQYF
cdr3_nt: TGTGCCAGCAGCTTGGGGGCGACCCCAGGCGGGACCCAGTACTTC
clone_size: NA
d_call: NA
j_call: TRBJ2-5
v_call: TRBV5-6

cdr3_aa: CASSLGGWRSSYEQYF
cdr3_nt: TGTGCCAGCAGCTTAGGGGGCTGGCGGAGTTCCTACGAGCAGTACTTC
clone_size: NA
d_call: NA
j_call: TRBJ2-7
v_call: TRBV7-8

cdr3_aa: CSASDPGGPDETQYF
cdr3_nt: TGCAGTGCTAGTGACCCGGGGGGGCCTGATGAGACCCAGTACTTC
clone_size: once
d_call: TRBD2
j_call: TRBJ2-5
v_call: TRBV20-1

cdr3_aa: CASSQAGQGDGYTF
cdr3_nt: TGTGCCAGCAGCCAAGCCGGACAGGGGGATGGCTACACCTTC
clone_size: once
d_call: TRBD1
j_call: TRBJ1-2
v_call: TRBV3-1/TRBV3-2

cdr3_aa: CASSFSTGTSNYGYTF
cdr3_nt: TGCGCCAGCAGCTTCTCGACAGGGACCTCTAACTATGGCTACACCTTC
clone_size: NA
d_call: TRBD1
j_call: TRBJ1-2
v_call: TRBV5-1

cdr3_aa: CASSFQLAGGLDTQYF
cdr3_nt: TGTGCCAGCAGTTTCCAATTAGCGGGGGGTTTAGATACGCAGTATTTT
clone_size: NA
d_call: TRBD2
j_call: TRBJ2-3
v_call: TRBV2

cdr3_aa: CASTRETGNTIYF
cdr3_nt: TGTGCCAGCACCAGGGAAACTGGAAACACCATATATTTT
clone_size: once
d_call: NA
j_call: TRBJ1-3
v_call: TRBV11-1

cdr3_aa: CASTRGPGGNTGELFF
cdr3_nt: TGTGCCAGCACAAGGGGACCCGGGGGGAACACCGGGGAGCTGTTTTTT
clone_size: NA
d_call: NA
j_call: TRBJ2-2
v_call: TRBV7-9

cdr3_aa: CASSQGQGLIPIYF
cdr3_nt: TGTGCCAGCAGCCAAGGGCAGGGACTAATACCCATATATTTT
clone_size: NA
d_call: NA
j_call: TRBJ1-3
v_call: TRBV3-1/TRBV3-2

cdr3_aa: CASSAVLQGGDTQYF
cdr3_nt: TGTGCCAGCAGTGCGGTTTTACAGGGGGGAGATACGCAGTATTTT
clone_size: NA
d_call: TRBD1
j_call: TRBJ2-3
v_call: TRBV2

cdr3_aa: CASSYGEGRGSPLHF
cdr3_nt: TGTGCCAGCAGCTACGGCGAGGGTAGGGGCTCACCCCTCCACTTT
clone_size: NA
d_call: NA
j_call: TRBJ1-6
v_call: TRBV9

cdr3_aa: CASMENVLNQPQHF
cdr3_nt: TGCGCCAGCATGGAGAACGTCCTCAATCAGCCCCAGCATTTT
clone_size: NA
d_call: NA
j_call: TRBJ1-5
v_call: TRBV10-2

cdr3_aa: CASSPQRGEAFF
cdr3_nt: TGTGCCAGCTCACCACAGAGAGGTGAAGCTTTCTTT
clone_size: NA
d_call: NA
j_call: TRBJ1-1
v_call: TRBV18

cdr3_aa: CAIRGTGTVLNEQFF
cdr3_nt: TGTGCCATCAGGGGGACCGGGACAGTCCTAAATGAGCAGTTCTTC
clone_size: NA
d_call: TRBD1
j_call: TRBJ2-1
v_call: TRBV10-3

cdr3_aa: CATRPFPGPVEYGYTF
cdr3_nt: TGTGCCACCAGGCCCTTCCCAGGGCCAGTGGAATATGGCTACACCTTC
clone_size: NA
d_call: NA
j_call: TRBJ1-2
v_call: TRBV24-1

cdr3_aa: CASSHLQADRLNTEAFF
cdr3_nt: TGTGCCAGCAGCCACCTACAGGCCGACAGGCTGAACACTGAAGCTTTCTTT
clone_size: NA
d_call: NA
j_call: TRBJ1-1
v_call: TRBV13

cdr3_aa: CASSLGYEQYF
cdr3_nt: TGTGCCAGCAGCTTGGGTTACGAGCAGTACTTC
clone_size: NA
d_call: NA
j_call: TRBJ2-7
v_call: TRBV5-4

cdr3_aa: CASGYLGQGGGELFF
cdr3_nt: TGCGCCAGCGGCTACCTGGGACAGGGGGGCGGGGAGCTGTTTTTT
clone_size: NA
d_call: TRBD1
j_call: TRBJ2-2
v_call: TRBV5-1

cdr3_aa: CASKASGVSYEQYF
cdr3_nt: TGTGCCAGCAAGGCTAGCGGCGTCTCCTACGAGCAGTACTTC
clone_size: NA
d_call: TRBD2
j_call: TRBJ2-7
v_call: TRBV14

cdr3_aa: CASSEFGQGKGYTF
cdr3_nt: TGCGCCAGCAGTGAGTTCGGACAGGGAAAGGGCTACACCTTC
clone_size: once
d_call: TRBD1
j_call: TRBJ1-2
v_call: TRBV10-2

cdr3_aa: CASSRDRSSGNTIYF
cdr3_nt: TGCGCCAGCAGCCGGGACAGAAGCTCTGGAAACACCATATATTTT
clone_size: NA
d_call: TRBD1
j_call: TRBJ1-3
v_call: TRBV4-3

cdr3_aa: CAWIWGKNTGELFF
cdr3_nt: TGTGCCTGGATTTGGGGGAAGAACACCGGGGAGCTGTTTTTT
clone_size: NA
d_call: NA
j_call: TRBJ2-2
v_call: TRBV30

cdr3_aa: CASSQAPGGIYGYTF
cdr3_nt: TGTGCCAGCAGCCAAGCCCCAGGGGGTATCTATGGCTACACCTTC
clone_size: NA
d_call: TRBD1
j_call: TRBJ1-2
v_call: TRBV3-1/TRBV3-2

cdr3_aa: CASSPGLYYEQYF
cdr3_nt: TGCGCCAGCAGCCCGGGCCTCTACTACGAGCAGTACTTC
clone_size: NA
d_call: NA
j_call: TRBJ2-7
v_call: TRBV4-1

cdr3_aa: CASRGQGNEKLFF
cdr3_nt: TGTGCCAGCAGGGGACAGGGTAATGAAAAACTGTTTTTT
clone_size: NA
d_call: TRBD1
j_call: TRBJ1-4
v_call: TRBV28

cdr3_aa: CASSRIPGQGHFYGYTF
cdr3_nt: TGTGCCAGTAGTAGGATACCGGGACAGGGCCACTTCTATGGCTACACCTTC
clone_size: NA
d_call: TRBD1
j_call: TRBJ1-2
v_call: TRBV19